The 22 T cell receptor beta chains given below trace back to one sample, sequenced in a study of regulatory T cells in long-lasting Graves disease. According to the study, TCR beta libraries were built with iRepertoire HTBI primers and CDR3-region Arm-PCR. TCRdb passed the multiplex PCR reads through MiXCR, listing each CDR3 protein once. The table records around 460,000 distinct CDR3 sequences, around 15% of them present only once. Time point described: newly diagnosed GD, antithyroid drugs for less than 3 months. Researchers made the TCR library from RNA that was extracted from PBMCs. These data were also reused for a study on T cells in Graves' hyperthyroidism and ophthalmopathy.

This specimen was peripheral blood mononuclear cells (PBMCs), taken at new diagnosis, from a patient treated with antithyroid drugs. The receptors shown here come from a woman between 45 and 65 years old with Graves disease.

The CDR3 protein is CAISGGQGADSPLHF. CDR3 bases: TGTGCCATCAGTGGAGGACAGGGGGCCGACTCACCCCTCCACTTT. V is TRBV10-3 and J is TRBJ1-6, with 11 bases identical to TRBD1. Germline lookup yields CDR1 ENHRY and CDR2 SYGVKD. The CDR3 consists of 15 residues. With 4 bases clipped from V and 10 bases from J, the junction kept 6 bases outside the gene matches.

This clonotype was detected ten times or more. The V gene is TRBV10-2, the J gene TRBJ2-1; a possible D gene is TRBD2 (6 bases). The ends were cut back, 2 bases at V and 6 bases at J, with 17 bases in the middle. The CDR3 totals 16 residues. From germline, CDR1 is WSHSY and CDR2 SAAADI. The CDR3 DNA follows: TGCGCCAGCAGTGAGCGTGTGGGGACTGGGATCAATGAGCAGTTCTTC. As protein: CASSERVGTGINEQFF.

Only a few counts were recorded for this clonotype. The chain joins TRBV6-2 or TRBV6-3 to TRBJ2-3; D ambiguous. Deletions cut 5 bases from V and 2 bases from J, with 5 bases between. CDR3 length equals 12 residues. Germline values: CDR1 MNHEY, CDR2 SVGEGT. CDR3 bases: TGTGCCAGCAGTATGGCCACAGATACGCAGTATTTT. Its protein is CASSMATDTQYF.

This clonotype showed up many times. The rearrangement joins TRBV12-3 or TRBV12-4 to TRBJ2-7; a possible D gene is TRBD2 (5 bases). The CDR3 consists of 14 residues. Trimming removed 4 bases at V and 2 bases at J, with 12 bases between. CDR3 nucleotides: TGTGCCAGCAGTTATGGGCTAGCAACCTACGAGCAGTACTTC. Translating it yields CASSYGLATYEQYF.

V and J are TRBV6-2 or TRBV6-3 and TRBJ1-2; D remains ambiguous. V was shortened by 5 bases and J by 6 bases, with 13 bases between the two germline ends. CDR1 is MNHEY and CDR2 is SVGEGT in the germline V gene. The CDR3 length is 13 residues. The chain's CDR3 is CASSTRDLNGYTF. The CDR3 coding sequence is TGTGCCAGCAGTACCCGGGATTTGAATGGCTACACCTTC.

This clonotype was observed many times. The V gene is TRBV27, the J gene TRBJ2-3; D remains ambiguous. Germline-derived CDR1 and CDR2 are MNHEY and SMNVEV (reference sequence). Trimming took off 8 bases at V and 3 bases at J, with 15 bases between the two ends. The CDR3 length is 14 residues. Here the CDR3 DNA reads TGTGCCAGCGGGTTCGTAGGCGGAACAGATACGCAGTATTTT. Translated, it gives CASGFVGGTDTQYF.

This clonotype showed up many times. The chain has TRBV6-1 and TRBJ2-1; D remains ambiguous. V gave up 1 base and J gave up 4 bases, with 20 bases separating them. The CDR3 sequence is 18 residues long. CDR1 and CDR2 from the germline V gene are MNHNS and SASEGT. The CDR3 nucleotides read TGTGCCAGCAGTGAAGTCTCACTGGGTTACTTAGTGTACAATGAGCAGTTCTTC. Its translation: CASSEVSLGYLVYNEQFF.

This clonotype was observed a handful of times. A clone one base away is much larger, so this may be a read error. The rearrangement joins TRBV27 to TRBJ1-1; D is unresolved. CDR1 MNHEY and CDR2 SMNVEV come from the germline V gene (reference sequence). The CDR3 sequence is 13 residues long. Written as DNA, the CDR3 is TGTGCCAGCAGTTTCCTCATGAACACTGAAGCTTCCTTT. This gives the protein CASSFLMNTEASF.

V is TRBV9 and J is TRBJ2-1; D possibly corresponds to TRBD1 (6 bases). The V and J ends lost 6 bases and 8 bases respectively, with 18 bases between them. CDR1 is SGDLS, CDR2 YYNGEE, per germline. This CDR3 comprises 14 residues. The CDR3 loop reads CASTQPSRGDEQFF. DNA for the CDR3: TGTGCCAGCACACAACCTTCCAGGGGCGATGAGCAGTTCTTC. The full variable domain, completed using reference TRBV9 and TRBJ2-1, is DSGVTQTPKHLITATGQRVTLRCSPRSGDLSVYWYQQSLDQGLQFLIQYYNGEERAKGNILERFSAQQFPDLHSELNLSSLELGDSALYFCASTQPSRGDEQFFGPGTRLTVL.

V is TRBV11-3 and J is TRBJ2-2, with 9 bases aligning to TRBD2. The CDR3 totals 17 residues. Per the germline V gene, CDR1 is SGHNT and CDR2 is YENEEA. Trimming at V came to 5 bases and at J to 8 bases, leaving 15 bases not matched to a gene. DNA for the CDR3: TGTGCCAGCAGCCCACGCGGGGGGGGACTTGGCACTGGGGAGCTGTTTTTT. Its protein product is CASSPRGGGLGTGELFF.

The chain links TRBV7-3 to TRBJ2-2, with 9 nucleotides matching TRBD2. CDR3 length: 17 residues. Germline lookup yields CDR1 SGHTA and CDR2 FQGTGA. After removal of 5 bases from V and 1 base from J, the junction contained 8 bases not matched to a gene. CDR3 residues: CASSTQPTSGNTGELFF. As DNA, the CDR3 is TGTGCCAGCAGCACCCAACCGACTAGCGGGAACACCGGGGAGCTGTTTTTT.

This clonotype has ten or more counts. V and J are TRBV12-3 or TRBV12-4 and TRBJ2-3, with D hard to call. This CDR3 region has 14 residues. V gave up 3 bases and J gave up 1 base, with 8 bases separating them. CDR3 amino acids: CASSFVGRTDTQYF. The CDR3 DNA reads TGTGCCAGCAGTTTTGTGGGCCGCACAGATACGCAGTATTTT.

Comments on this clonotype: A much larger clone is a single base away; this may be a read error. The genes are TRBV7-3 and TRBJ2-7, with D hard to call. From germline, CDR1 is SGHTA and CDR2 FQGTGA. Trimming stripped 5 bases from V and 2 bases from J, with 13 bases between. The CDR3 length is 14 residues. The CDR3 region has the DNA TGTGCCAGCAGCCAAGGATCATTGACCTACGAGCAGTACTTC. This sequence encodes CASSQGSLTYEQYF.

V and J are TRBV28 and TRBJ2-1, with 7 bases lining up with TRBD2. V trimming: 9 bases; J trimming: 4 bases; junction bases outside the gene matches: 12. The CDR3 contains 15 residues. Germline CDR1 MDHEN, CDR2 SYDVKM. CDR3 sequence (DNA): TGTGCCAGTAAAGAGGGGAGGGCCTCGTACAATGAGCAGTTCTTC. It is translated as CASKEGRASYNEQFF. The full variable domain, completed using reference TRBV28 and TRBJ2-1, is DVKVTQSSRYLVKRTGEKVFLECVQDMDHENMFWYRQDPGLGLRLIYFSYDVKMKEKGDIPEGYSVSREKKERFSLILESASTNQTSMYLCASKEGRASYNEQFFGPGTRLTVL.

The genes are TRBV5-1 and TRBJ2-7; 8 nucleotides match TRBD1. There are 16 residues in the CDR3. V trimming: 3 bases; J trimming: 2 bases; junction bases outside the gene matches: 10. Germline assignment: CDR1 SGHRS and CDR2 YFSETQ. The CDR3 is CASSSTGEARAYEQYF. In DNA, the CDR3 is TGCGCCAGCAGCTCGACAGGGGAGGCTAGAGCCTACGAGCAGTACTTC.

The chain employs TRBV6-1 and TRBJ1-5, with TRBD1 identical over 10 bases. V lost 8 bases to trimming and J lost 6 bases; unmatched junction nucleotides: 4. The V gene's germline CDR1 is MNHNS and CDR2 SASEGT. The CDR3 has 13 residues. CDR3 sequence reads: CASGTGAGQPQHF. The CDR3 DNA is TGTGCCAGCGGGACAGGGGCAGGTCAGCCCCAGCATTTT.

The CDR3 is CASGGGADNSPLHF. Written as DNA, the CDR3 is TGTGCCAGCGGCGGGGGGGCAGATAATTCACCCCTCCACTTT. V usage is TRBV28 and J usage is TRBJ1-6; tentatively, D is TRBD1 (6 bases). Germline V gene data show CDR1 as MDHEN and CDR2 as SYDVKM. The CDR3 extends over 14 amino acids. V was cut by 8 bases and J by 5 bases, with 13 bases left in between.

In its sample, this clonotype was seen many times. The chain combines TRBV18 with TRBJ2-5; unclear D gene. Germline V gene sequence: CDR1 KGHSH, CDR2 LQKENI. V dropped 3 bases and J dropped 5 bases, with 19 bases sitting between them. This CDR3 region has 16 residues. CDR3 bases: TGTGCCAGCTCACCGATGAGAACAGATCTAGGGGAGACCCAGTACTTC. Protein sequence: CASSPMRTDLGETQYF.

This clonotype appeared a few times. This rearrangement joins TRBV4-1 to TRBJ2-7; the D gene is possibly TRBD2 (5 bases). The germline V gene has CDR1 MGHRA and CDR2 YSYEKL. V shed 0 bases and J shed 4 bases, with 7 bases lying between them. The CDR3 has 13 residues. The CDR3 nucleotides read TGCGCCAGCAGCCAAGAGGGGAGATACGAGCAGTACTTC. Amino acids: CASSQEGRYEQYF.

This clonotype came up many times. The genes are TRBV6-1 and TRBJ1-2; 8 bases fit TRBD1. CDR1 is MNHNS, CDR2 SASEGT, per germline. The CDR3 has 14 residues. V lost 6 bases and J lost 2; bases outside the gene matches: 5. CDR3 in DNA: TGTGCCAGCAGCCCGACAGGGGAGAACTATGGCTACACCTTC. It encodes CASSPTGENYGYTF.

The chain combines TRBV28 with TRBJ2-7; 9 bases line up with TRBD2. The J segment lost 0 bases and the V segment lost 6 bases, leaving 6 bases of the junction unmatched. CDR1 is MDHEN and CDR2 is SYDVKM in the germline V gene. The CDR3 is made up of 15 amino acids. CDR3 sequence (DNA): TGTGCCAGCAGAACAGCGGGGGGTACCTCCTACGAGCAGTACTTC. The encoded protein is CASRTAGGTSYEQYF.

Many counts were recorded for this clonotype. V is TRBV6-1 and J is TRBJ1-2; 10 nucleotides line up with TRBD1. Trimming took 7 bases from V and 4 from J; bases not matched to a gene: 15. This CDR3 has 17 amino acids. Looked up from germline, CDR1 is MNHNS and CDR2 is SASEGT. DNA of the CDR3: TGTGCCAGCATCCCTCAAGCCGGGACAGGGGAGGCCTATGGCTACACCTTC. Its protein product is CASIPQAGTGEAYGYTF.